Below are 27 T cell receptor beta chains sequenced from a single sample in a study of blood T cell repertoires in COVID-19. Libraries were prepared by immunoSEQ multiplex PCR; TCRdb keeps only in-frame clonotypes and omits some of them. The sample lists about 170,000 clones, roughly 85% seen once, with 19% in the top ten. Sequencing used PBMCs or T cells enriched from blood (not recorded which). The receptors here all came from a woman in her 70s in a cohort exposed to, infected with or recovered from COVID-19 (not recorded which).

This clone has only one observation. The gene calls are TRBV19 and TRBJ2-5; tentative D call: TRBD2 (5 bases). CDR3 length: 15 amino acids. Germline V gene sequence: CDR1 LNHDA, CDR2 SQIVND (reference sequence). The V end was cut by 1 base, the J end by 4 bases, with 13 bases between. The CDR3 DNA reads TGTGCCAGTAGTATAGGACTATCCGGACGAGAGACCCAGTACTTC. The encoded protein is CASSIGLSGRETQYF.

V gene TRBV5-1 combines with J gene TRBJ1-2; TRBD1 matches at 9 bases. The CDR3 spans 15 residues. The trim removed 0 bases at V and 8 bases at J, leaving 8 bases unmatched. Germline-derived CDR1 and CDR2 are SGHRS and YFSETQ. The CDR3 here is CASSLDGQGPGGYTF. CDR3 coding DNA: TGCGCCAGCAGCTTGGACGGACAGGGGCCAGGAGGCTACACCTTC. The entire variable domain, with the rest obtained from reference TRBV5-1 and TRBJ1-2, is as follows: KAGVTQTPRYLIKTRGQQVTLSCSPISGHRSVSWYQQTPGQGLQFLFEYFSETQRNKGNFPGRFSGRQFSNSRSEMNVSTLELGDSALYLCASSLDGQGPGGYTFGSGTRLTVV.

The J gene is TRBJ2-3, the V gene TRBV11-2; D call uncertain. There are 13 residues in the CDR3. V was clipped by 0 bases and J by 3 bases, with 4 bases between them. Germline V gives CDR1 SGHAT, CDR2 FQNNGV. The CDR3 reads CASSLDLTDTQYF. The CDR3 DNA is TGTGCCAGCAGCTTAGATCTAACAGATACGCAGTATTTT. The complete variable domain, with remaining parts taken from reference TRBV11-2 and TRBJ2-3, reads EAGVAQSPRYKIIEKRQSVAFWCNPISGHATLYWYQQILGQGPKLLIQFQNNGVVDDSQLPKDRFSAERLKGVDSTLKIQPAKLEDSAVYLCASSLDLTDTQYFGPGTRLTVL.

The rearrangement joins TRBV6-2 or TRBV6-3 to TRBJ2-7, with 13 bases that match TRBD2. The CDR3 contains 18 residues. The V gene's germline CDR1 is MNHEY and CDR2 SVGEGT. V shed 6 bases and J 4 bases; nucleotides not matched to a gene: 15. The CDR3 region is CASSPSPGLAGSDYEQYF. The CDR3 DNA follows: TGTGCCAGCAGCCCTTCCCCGGGACTAGCGGGGTCGGATTACGAGCAGTACTTC.

This clone was detected only once. This chain uses TRBV9 with TRBJ1-2; TRBD1 matches 7 bases. The germline V gene encodes CDR1 SGDLS and CDR2 YYNGEE. The CDR3 is 15 residues long. V dropped 1 base and J dropped 5; count of bases not matched to a gene: 8. CDR3 DNA: TGTGCCAGCAGCGTATATGGGGACAGTCGATATGGCTACACCTTC. Its translation is CASSVYGDSRYGYTF.

The chain carries TRBV7-3 and TRBJ2-1; 11 bases align to TRBD2. The CDR3 has 16 residues. CDR1 and CDR2 (germline): SGHTA, FQGTGA. V gave up 0 bases and J gave up 8 bases; unmatched junction bases: 6. CDR3 region: CASSLTLAGGVYEQFF. As DNA, the CDR3 is TGTGCCAGCAGCTTAACCCTAGCGGGAGGAGTCTATGAGCAGTTCTTC.

This chain joins TRBV7-8 and TRBJ2-1, with 15 bases matching TRBD2. J was trimmed by 8 bases and V by 0 bases; bases with no gene match: 11. Germline V gives CDR1 SGHVS, CDR2 FQNEAQ. CDR3 length: 19 amino acids. Here the CDR3 DNA reads TGTGCCAGCAGCTTAGCATGGGGACTAGCGGGAGGTCCACAGGATGAGCAGTTCTTC. Translating it yields CASSLAWGLAGGPQDEQFF.

V is TRBV12-3 or TRBV12-4 and J is TRBJ2-7; tentatively, D is TRBD1 (6 bases). V lost 2 bases, J lost 3 bases, and 8 bases lay in between. The CDR3 is 13 residues long. The CDR3: CASSLTDSYEQYF. The CDR3 bases are TGTGCCAGCAGTTTAACGGACAGCTACGAGCAGTACTTC.

The chain carries TRBV7-2 and TRBJ2-7; D is unclear. Germline assignment: CDR1 SGHTA and CDR2 FQGNSA. With 3 bases removed from V and 3 bases from J, the gap between germline ends came to 15 bases. The CDR3 spans 15 residues. The CDR3 spells CASSLQSPTYYEQYF. CDR3 DNA: TGTGCCAGCAGCTTGCAATCCCCTACCTACTACGAGCAGTACTTC.

The chain joins TRBV9 to TRBJ1-2; D not resolved. This CDR3 is built from 13 residues. CDR1 and CDR2 from the germline V gene are SGDLS and YYNGEE. V lost 1 base and J lost 2, with 6 bases in between. CDR3 amino acids: CASSVTENYGYTF. The CDR3 DNA sequence: TGTGCCAGCAGCGTAACAGAGAACTATGGCTACACCTTC.

A single count supports this clone. The rearrangement uses TRBV19 and TRBJ2-7; TRBD2 agrees at 8 bases. Germline CDR1 is LNHDA and CDR2 is SQIVND (reference sequence). The CDR3 has 14 amino acids. Losses at the gene ends were 3 bases for V and 9 bases for J; bases not matched to a gene: 10. DNA of the CDR3: TGTGCCAGTAGTATCGCGGGAGGAAGATTATGGCAGTACTTC. The encoded protein is CASSIAGGRLWQYF.

The chain has TRBV19 and TRBJ2-7; 9 bases map to TRBD1. Germline-derived CDR1 and CDR2 are LNHDA and SQIVND (reference sequence). V trimming: 4 bases; J trimming: 1 base; junction bases outside the gene matches: 2. This CDR3 region has 14 residues. The CDR3 loop is CASSTGTGSYEQYF. CDR3 DNA sequence: TGTGCCAGTAGTACCGGGACAGGGTCCTACGAGCAGTACTTC.

The V call is TRBV19, the J call TRBJ1-4; no reliable D call. Deletions cut 5 bases from V and 8 bases from J, with 12 bases between. This CDR3 comprises 13 residues. Germline assignment: CDR1 LNHDA and CDR2 SQIVND (reference sequence). The chain's CDR3 is CASSPSPGEKLFF. The CDR3 region has the DNA TGTGCCAGTAGTCCCTCGCCGGGGGAAAAACTGTTTTTT.

The chain combines TRBV19 with TRBJ1-6, with TRBD1 matching 8 bases. The germline V gene has CDR1 LNHDA and CDR2 SQIVND (reference sequence). The trim removed 4 bases at V and 10 bases at J, leaving 3 bases unmatched. This CDR3 region has 13 residues. CDR3 in DNA: TGTGCCAGTAGTAGTGACAGGGGCTCACCCCTCCACTTT. Its protein product is CASSSDRGSPLHF.

The rearrangement joins TRBV24-1 to TRBJ1-5; 12 bases match TRBD1. Germline assignment: CDR1 KGHDR and CDR2 SFDVKD. J was trimmed by 9 bases and V by 6 bases; bases with no gene match: 8. This CDR3 is 15 amino acids long. For the CDR3, the DNA is TGTGCCACCAGTCCGGGACAGGGGGCGTCTCGGCCCCAGCATTTT. It yields the protein CATSPGQGASRPQHF.

This sequence joins TRBV5-4 and TRBJ2-7, with TRBD2 matching over 11 bases. The CDR3 loop spans 14 amino acids. Germline CDR1 is SGHNT and CDR2 is YYREEE (reference sequence). The J segment lost 6 bases and the V segment lost 3 bases, leaving 5 bases of the junction unmatched. CDR3 loop: CASSSGLADLEQYF. CDR3 nucleotide sequence: TGTGCCAGCAGCTCGGGACTAGCGGACCTCGAGCAGTACTTC.

This sequence joins TRBV4-2 and TRBJ2-3, with 7 bases matching TRBD2. J gave up 6 bases and V 0 bases, and 12 bases lay outside the gene matches. This CDR3 comprises 17 residues. In germline, CDR1 is LGHNA, CDR2 YNFKEQ. CDR3 protein: CASSQDSRGGTVDTQYF. In DNA, the CDR3 is TGTGCCAGCAGCCAAGATTCCCGGGGAGGGACTGTGGATACGCAGTATTTT.

For this clone: The missing conserved phenylalanine or tryptophan at the end of this CDR3 makes a read error likely. The DNA is left out, because the CDR3 cannot be placed on it with certainty; the CDR3 is given as TCRdb lists it. V is TRBV3-1 (or the pseudogene TRBV3-2) and J is TRBJ2-7; the table's TRBD2 call for D was not verified on the DNA. The CDR3 totals 13 residues, both ends included. Germline V gene sequence: CDR1 LGHDT, CDR2 YNNKEL (reference sequence). This CDR3 reads CASSLGTSGTQRY.

This clone showed up just a few times. The chain recombines TRBV7-2 with TRBJ2-3; 11 bases are a match to TRBD2. The J segment lost 6 bases and the V segment lost 5 bases, leaving 13 bases of the junction unmatched. Germline CDR1 is SGHTA and CDR2 is FQGNSA. This CDR3 is 17 amino acids long. This chain's CDR3 is CASSLFLPGLADDTQYF. CDR3 sequence (DNA): TGTGCCAGCAGCCTTTTTCTGCCGGGACTAGCGGATGATACGCAGTATTTT.

This clone was counted a single time. The CDR3 sequence is CASSQVYRAGGASTDTQYF. The CDR3 DNA sequence: TGTGCCAGCAGCCAAGTGTATCGAGCGGGAGGCGCTAGCACAGATACGCAGTATTTT. This chain links TRBV4-2 with TRBJ2-3; 9 bases are a match to TRBD2. The CDR3 has 19 residues. Looked up from germline, CDR1 is LGHNA and CDR2 is YNFKEQ. J lost 0 bases, V lost 1 base, and 11 bases had no gene match.

V usage is TRBV4-3 and J usage is TRBJ1-1; TRBD1 matches at 8 bases. CDR1 is LGHNA, CDR2 YSLEER, per germline. V lost 5 bases, J lost 8 bases, and 19 bases stayed unmatched. The CDR3 is 17 residues long. The CDR3 loop is CASSTGASGSQGAEAFF. CDR3 coding DNA: TGCGCCAGCAGCACCGGGGCGTCTGGGTCCCAGGGGGCAGAAGCTTTCTTT.

This clone has only a few counts. V gene TRBV2 combines with J gene TRBJ1-5, with D possibly being TRBD1 (6 bases). V dropped 2 bases and J dropped 6 bases, with 11 bases sitting between them. The V gene's germline CDR1 is SNHLY and CDR2 FYNNEI. There are 14 residues in the CDR3. The CDR3 region is CASSEQGLGQPQHF. CDR3 nucleotides: TGTGCCAGCAGTGAACAGGGGCTCGGTCAGCCCCAGCATTTT.

This clone was seen a single time. V is TRBV9 and J is TRBJ2-1; 13 bases agree with TRBD2. The CDR3 extends over 18 amino acids. Per germline, CDR1 SGDLS and CDR2 YYNGEE. After removal of 2 bases from V and 7 bases from J, the junction contained 12 bases not matched to a gene. CDR3 in DNA: TGTGCCAGCAGCGTCCAGGTCACTAGCGGGAGGGTTGATAATGAGCAGTTCTTC. It codes for CASSVQVTSGRVDNEQFF. Combining the CDR3 with reference TRBV9 and TRBJ2-1 gives the whole variable domain DSGVTQTPKHLITATGQRVTLRCSPRSGDLSVYWYQQSLDQGLQFLIQYYNGEERAKGNILERFSAQQFPDLHSELNLSSLELGDSALYFCASSVQVTSGRVDNEQFFGPGTRLTVL.

V gene TRBV6-5 combines with J gene TRBJ2-6; possibly TRBD1 for D (6 bases). Trimming cost V 6 bases and J 4 bases, with 13 bases left between them. From germline, CDR1 is MNHEY and CDR2 SVGAGI. CDR3 length: 15 residues. The CDR3 sequence: CASSRGGGGANVLTF. The CDR3 DNA follows: TGTGCCAGCAGCCGTGGGGGCGGCGGGGCCAACGTCCTGACTTTC.

The chain employs TRBV27 and TRBJ2-1; 14 positions match TRBD2. This CDR3 region has 16 residues. Germline loops: CDR1 MNHEY, CDR2 SMNVEV (reference sequence). V lost 6 bases, J lost 8 bases, and 9 bases stayed unmatched. This CDR3 is CASSTRTSGRIYEQFF. Written as DNA, the CDR3 is TGTGCCAGCAGCACCAGGACTAGCGGGAGGATATATGAGCAGTTCTTC.

The chain links TRBV10-1 to TRBJ2-5, with TRBD1 matching over 7 bases. The CDR3 is made up of 16 amino acids. Germline V gives CDR1 WNHNN, CDR2 SYGVQD (reference sequence). V was clipped by 5 bases and J by 4 bases; unmatched bases: 13. CDR3 in amino acids: CASSPTVGGAGETQYF. Written as DNA, the CDR3 is TGCGCCAGCAGTCCCACGGTAGGGGGCGCCGGAGAGACCCAGTACTTC.

This clone was seen more than once but under ten times. The V call is TRBV19, the J call TRBJ2-1; TRBD2 matches 8 bases. CDR1 LNHDA and CDR2 SQIVND come from the germline V gene (reference sequence). With 7 bases clipped from V and 4 bases from J, the junction kept 9 bases outside the gene matches. The CDR3 is 15 residues long. The DNA for the CDR3 is TGTGCCAGTAACCCGATCGGGAGGGGATACAATGAGCAGTTCTTC. As protein: CASNPIGRGYNEQFF. Based on the CDR3 plus reference TRBV19 and TRBJ2-1, the full variable domain is DGGITQSPKYLFRKEGQNVTLSCEQNLNHDAMYWYRQDPGQGLRLIYYSQIVNDFQKGDIAEGYSVSREKKESFPLTVTSAQKNPTAFYLCASNPIGRGYNEQFFGPGTRLTVL.